These T cell receptor beta chains were read from a single sample in a study of blood T cell repertoires in COVID-19. Profiled with immunoSEQ multiplex PCR; TCRdb holds only in-frame clones, not every one. The table records about 90,000 clones, 89% of them present only once. The sequenced sample consisted of peripheral blood. The receptors shown here come from a man aged 45-65 years with COVID-19, enrolled during active disease. The CDR3 runs from the conserved cysteine through the conserved F or W. The D gene is left open where the match is weak. Size values are once, few and many counts, or a class for expanded clones, and some rows have none.

J gene | V gene | D gene | clone size | CDR3 DNA | CDR3 protein
TRBJ2-1 | TRBV11-2 | TRBD2 | . | TGTGCCAGCAGCTTAGATTCGGGTCTAGCGGGGGGGATTAGCGATGAGCAGTTCTTC | CASSLDSGLAGGISDEQFF
TRBJ2-6 | TRBV18 | . | . | TGTGCCAGCTCCCTCTTAATGGAACAGGGGAGGTCTGGGGCCAACGTCCTGACTTTC | CASSLLMEQGRSGANVLTF
TRBJ1-2 | TRBV9 | . | . | TGTGCCAGCAGCGCCCTGGGGGGTGAATTCGGTGGCTACACCTTC | CASSALGGEFGGYTF
TRBJ1-1 | TRBV5-1 | TRBD1 | . | TGCGCCAGCAGCTCGGGACAGACATACACTGAAGCTTTCTTT | CASSSGQTYTEAFF
TRBJ1-1 | TRBV7-9 | . | . | TGTGCCAGCAGCTCCGGGGGGGGCACTGAAGCTTTCTTT | CASSSGGGTEAFF
TRBJ2-3 | TRBV6-5 | TRBD1 | . | TGTGCCAGCAGAAGAACAGGGGAAGATACGCAGTATTTT | CASRRTGEDTQYF
TRBJ2-3 | TRBV25-1 | TRBD2 | . | TGTGCCAGCAGTGAAGGGGGGAGGGTTTATACGCAGTATTTT | CASSEGGRVYTQYF
TRBJ1-1 | TRBV6-5 | . | . | TGTGCCAGCACAGGGGAACCCGGACCTGGAGCGTTCTTT | CASTGEPGPGAFF
TRBJ2-7 | TRBV3-1/TRBV3-2 | TRBD1 | . | TGTGCCAGCAGCCGGCAGGGGGCTCGTTACGAGCAGTACTTC | CASSRQGARYEQYF
TRBJ2-3 | TRBV7-2 | TRBD2 | . | TGTGCCAGCAGGCCGGCGGGGGGGCTCACAGATACGCAGTATTTT | CASRPAGGLTDTQYF
TRBJ1-3 | TRBV27 | . | . | TGTGCCAGCAGGCCGGCGGGGGGGCTACGGGGAAACACCATATATTTT | CASRPAGGLRGNTIYF
TRBJ2-7 | TRBV6-5 | . | . | TGTGCCAGCAGGGGTGGAGAGGGTAACTCCTACGAGCAGTACTTC | CASRGGEGNSYEQYF
TRBJ1-2 | TRBV23-1 | TRBD1 | . | TGCGCCAGCAGTCAAATCCGGGACAGGGGGCGTAATGGCTACACCTTC | CASSQIRDRGRNGYTF
TRBJ2-7 | TRBV4-3 | TRBD2 | . | TGCGCCAGCAGCCTTGGACTAGCGGGAACCTACGAGCAGTACTTC | CASSLGLAGTYEQYF
TRBJ1-3 | TRBV9 | . | . | TGTGCCAGCAGCGGAAACATCGTAAACTCTGGAAACACCATATATTTT | CASSGNIVNSGNTIYF
TRBJ1-1 | TRBV7-9 | . | . | TGTGCCAGCAGCTTAGATAGGAACACTGAAGCTTTCTTT | CASSLDRNTEAFF
TRBJ1-3 | TRBV6-5 | . | . | TGTGCCAGCAAGGCTGTGGGAGGGACTGGAAACACCATATATTTT | CASKAVGGTGNTIYF
TRBJ2-7 | TRBV6-6 | TRBD1 | . | TGTGCCAGCAGTACCCGAGACAGGGCTAACGAGCAGTACTTC | CASSTRDRANEQYF
TRBJ1-2 | TRBV25-1 | . | . | TGTGCCAGCAGTGAGGTCCGGTATGGCTACACCTTC | CASSEVRYGYTF
TRBJ1-2 | TRBV2 | TRBD1 | . | TGTGCCAGCAGTGTAGGTCAGGGGGCAGTTGGCTACACCTTC | CASSVGQGAVGYTF
TRBJ1-5 | TRBV11-2 | TRBD1 | . | TGTGCCAGCAGCTTCGACAGGGGAGGTCAGCCCCAGCATTTT | CASSFDRGGQPQHF
TRBJ2-1 | TRBV6-4 | . | . | TGTGCCAGCAGTGACTCTATGGGGGGTAATGAGCAGTTCTTC | CASSDSMGGNEQFF
TRBJ1-6 | TRBV9 | TRBD1 | . | TGTGCCAGCAGCGTAGGTCGTACAGGGGATTCACCCCTCCACTTT | CASSVGRTGDSPLHF
TRBJ1-5 | TRBV6-4 | . | once | TGTGCCAGCAGTGACCGTGGGACATGGAGCAATCAGCCCCAGCATTTT | CASSDRGTWSNQPQHF
TRBJ1-6 | TRBV7-2 | TRBD1 | . | TGTGCCAGCAGCCCTCAGACGGGACAGAGAAATTCACCCCTCCACTTT | CASSPQTGQRNSPLHF
TRBJ1-1 | TRBV3-1/TRBV3-2 | TRBD1 | . | TGTGCCAGCAGCCCTGGACAGGGCTCAACTGAAGCTTTCTTT | CASSPGQGSTEAFF
TRBJ1-2 | TRBV15 | . | . | TGTGCCACCAGCACCATTGCGGGAATAACTATTTCCGGCTACACCTTC | CATSTIAGITISGYTF
TRBJ1-2 | TRBV24-1 | TRBD1 | . | TGTGCCACCAGCAAACGGACAGGGGGCGGCTACACCTTC | CATSKRTGGGYTF
TRBJ1-2 | TRBV5-4 | TRBD1 | . | TGTGCCAGCAGCTCCTCCGGGACAGATTATGGCTACACCTTC | CASSSSGTDYGYTF
TRBJ1-2 | TRBV5-6 | . | once | TGTGCCAGCACCCCCAGCGGAAGTCGCCGTGGCTACACCTTC | CASTPSGSRRGYTF
TRBJ1-2 | TRBV7-9 | TRBD1 | . | TGTGCCAGCAGCTTAGGACAGGGGGCTGACTATGGCTACACCTTC | CASSLGQGADYGYTF
TRBJ1-1 | TRBV10-3 | . | . | TGTGCCATCAGTGAACAGAAGAACACTGAAGCTTTCTTT | CAISEQKNTEAFF
TRBJ2-7 | TRBV29-1 | . | . | TGCAGCGTGGGACACCCCTACGAGCAGTACTTC | CSVGHPYEQYF
TRBJ1-1 | TRBV6-4 | TRBD1 | . | TGTGCCAGCAGTGCCCTCGGGGGACAGGGGGCTGAAAGTGAAGCTTTCTTT | CASSALGGQGAESEAFF
TRBJ2-5 | TRBV7-9 | TRBD2 | . | TGTGCCAGCAGCTCTAGGACTAGCGGGGAAACAGGGGAGACCCAGTACTTC | CASSSRTSGETGETQYF
TRBJ1-5 | TRBV24-1 | . | once | TGTGCCACCAGTGGTAACAGGTTTAGCAATCAGCCCCAGCATTTT | CATSGNRFSNQPQHF
TRBJ2-6 | TRBV7-9 | . | . | TGTGCCAGCAGCTTACCCCAGCAGGGAAAACTCTCTGGGGCCAACGTCCTGACTTTC | CASSLPQQGKLSGANVLTF
TRBJ1-3 | TRBV28 | . | . | TGTGCCAGCAGTTCAGGGTCCAGCACCATATATTTT | CASSSGSSTIYF
TRBJ1-3 | TRBV6-5 | . | . | TGTGCCAGCAGTCGGGGGGGCTCTGGAAACACCATATATTTT | CASSRGGSGNTIYF
TRBJ2-5 | TRBV2 | . | . | TGTGCCAGCAGCAACGCACAGCGGGAGACCCAGTACTTC | CASSNAQRETQYF
TRBJ1-5 | TRBV27 | TRBD1 | . | TGTGCCAGCAGTTTTACAGGGGGGAATCAGCCCCAGCATTTT | CASSFTGGNQPQHF